This T cell receptor (beta chain) is drawn from a study of blood T cell repertoires in COVID-19. Study overall: Acute-phase and convalescent COVID-19 samples originated in the United States, Italy and Spain.

The CDR3 has 13 amino acids. Losses at the gene ends were 1 base for V and 5 bases for J; bases not matched to a gene: 0. Per the germline V gene, CDR1 is WNHNN and CDR2 is SYGVQD (reference sequence). Enrollees, about 18 to 89 years old, lived in about two dozen US areas. Participants were placed into cohorts based on the clinical history they reported. In the original workflow: For nucleated cells, counts were estimated from reference gene primer amplification. Produced via immunoSEQ multiplex PCR; TCRdb's table is partial and in-frame only. The D gene and trimming were derived from the DNA, and the V and J assignments and clone size from that table. The table records about 270,000 clones, about 89% of them present only once.

The receptor's source is a woman under 30 who had recovered from COVID-19. The chain uses TRBV10-1 and TRBJ1-1, with TRBD1 matching over 8 bases. The specimen sequenced was PBMCs or T cells enriched from blood (not recorded which). DNA for the CDR3: TGCGCCAGCAGTGAGTACAGGGGGACTGAAGCTTTCTTT. Amino acids: CASSEYRGTEAFF.